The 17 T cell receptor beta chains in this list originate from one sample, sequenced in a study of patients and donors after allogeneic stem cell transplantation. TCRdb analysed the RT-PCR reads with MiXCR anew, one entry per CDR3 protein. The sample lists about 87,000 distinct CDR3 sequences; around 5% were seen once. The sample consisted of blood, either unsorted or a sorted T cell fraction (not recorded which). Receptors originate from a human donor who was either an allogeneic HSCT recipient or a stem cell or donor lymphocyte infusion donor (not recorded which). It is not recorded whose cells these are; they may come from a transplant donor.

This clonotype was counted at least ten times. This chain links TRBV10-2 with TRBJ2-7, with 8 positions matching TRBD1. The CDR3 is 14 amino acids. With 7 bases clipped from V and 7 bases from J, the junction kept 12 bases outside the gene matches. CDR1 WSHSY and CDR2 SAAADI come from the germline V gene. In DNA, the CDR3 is TGCGCCAGCACTTCTTCAGGGGGCGTAGGGGAGCAGTACTTC. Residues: CASTSSGGVGEQYF.

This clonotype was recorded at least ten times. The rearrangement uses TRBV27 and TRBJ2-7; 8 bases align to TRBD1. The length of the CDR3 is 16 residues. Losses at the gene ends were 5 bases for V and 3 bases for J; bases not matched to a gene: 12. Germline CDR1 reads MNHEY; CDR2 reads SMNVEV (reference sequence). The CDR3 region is CASSRTRDRQYYEQYF. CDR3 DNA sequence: TGTGCCAGCAGTAGGACCCGGGACAGGCAATACTACGAGCAGTACTTC.

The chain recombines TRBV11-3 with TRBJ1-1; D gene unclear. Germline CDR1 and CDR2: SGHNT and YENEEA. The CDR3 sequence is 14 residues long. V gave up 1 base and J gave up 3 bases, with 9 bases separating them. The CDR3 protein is CASSLVGEDTEAFF. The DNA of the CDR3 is TGTGCCAGCAGCTTAGTTGGAGAGGACACTGAAGCTTTCTTT.

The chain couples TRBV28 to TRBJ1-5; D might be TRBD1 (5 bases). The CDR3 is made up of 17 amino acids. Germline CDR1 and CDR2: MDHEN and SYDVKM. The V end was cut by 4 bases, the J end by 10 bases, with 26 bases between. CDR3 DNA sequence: TGTGCCAGCAGTTCCCCCTCGGACACGATAGGGGACGGTCCCCAGCATTTT. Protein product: CASSSPSDTIGDGPQHF.

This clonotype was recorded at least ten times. CDR3 sequence reads: CASSPPGVQETQYF. The CDR3 region has the DNA TGCGCCAGCAGCCCCCCGGGGGTCCAAGAGACCCAGTACTTC. The V call is TRBV5-1, the J call TRBJ2-5; tentative D call: TRBD2 (6 bases). This CDR3 spans 14 amino acids. Trimming pared 4 bases from V and 1 base from J, leaving 11 bases between. Germline-derived CDR1 and CDR2 are SGHRS and YFSETQ.

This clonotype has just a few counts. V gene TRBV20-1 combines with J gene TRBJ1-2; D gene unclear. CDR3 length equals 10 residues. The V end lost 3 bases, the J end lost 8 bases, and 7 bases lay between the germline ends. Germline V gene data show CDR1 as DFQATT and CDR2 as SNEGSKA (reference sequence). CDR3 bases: TGCAGTGCTAGGGTCGGAGGCTACACCTTC. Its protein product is CSARVGGYTF.

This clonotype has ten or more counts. CDR3 sequence reads: CASHYSGGAQDTQYF. Written as DNA, the CDR3 is TGCGCCAGCCATTATAGCGGGGGGGCCCAAGATACGCAGTATTTT. The V and J genes are TRBV5-1 and TRBJ2-3, with 11 bases fitting TRBD2. CDR3 length equals 15 residues. V lost 7 bases to trimming and J lost 5 bases; unmatched junction nucleotides: 9. CDR1 SGHRS and CDR2 YFSETQ come from the germline V gene. Full variable domain (missing parts from reference TRBV5-1 and TRBJ2-3): KAGVTQTPRYLIKTRGQQVTLSCSPISGHRSVSWYQQTPGQGLQFLFEYFSETQRNKGNFPGRFSGRQFSNSRSEMNVSTLELGDSALYLCASHYSGGAQDTQYFGPGTRLTVL.

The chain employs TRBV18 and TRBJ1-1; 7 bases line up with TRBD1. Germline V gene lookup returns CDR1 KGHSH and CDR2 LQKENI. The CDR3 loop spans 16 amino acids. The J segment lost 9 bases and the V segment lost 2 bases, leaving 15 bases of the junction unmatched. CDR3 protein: CASSPNPTTIQGQAFF. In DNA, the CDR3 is TGTGCCAGCTCACCAAACCCCACCACCATACAGGGGCAAGCTTTCTTT.

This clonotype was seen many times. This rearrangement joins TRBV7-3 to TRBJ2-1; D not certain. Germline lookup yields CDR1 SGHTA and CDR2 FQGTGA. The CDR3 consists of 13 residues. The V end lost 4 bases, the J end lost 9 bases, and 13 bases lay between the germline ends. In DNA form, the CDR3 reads TGTGCCAGCAGCTCCTCGGCCCAGACTGAGCAGTTCTTC. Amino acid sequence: CASSSSAQTEQFF.

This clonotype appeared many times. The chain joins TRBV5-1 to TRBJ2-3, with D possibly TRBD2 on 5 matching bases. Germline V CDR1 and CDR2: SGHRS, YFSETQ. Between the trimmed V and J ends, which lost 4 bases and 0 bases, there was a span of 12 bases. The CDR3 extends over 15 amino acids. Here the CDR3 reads CASSVSGRSTDTQYF. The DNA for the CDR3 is TGCGCCAGCAGCGTAAGCGGACGTAGCACAGATACGCAGTATTTT.

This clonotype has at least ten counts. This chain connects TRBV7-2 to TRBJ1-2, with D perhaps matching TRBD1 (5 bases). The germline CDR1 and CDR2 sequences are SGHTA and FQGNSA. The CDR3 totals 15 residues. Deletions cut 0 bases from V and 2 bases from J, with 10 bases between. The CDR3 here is CASSLAGSGNYGYTF. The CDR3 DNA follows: TGTGCCAGCAGCTTAGCGGGGTCAGGGAACTATGGCTACACCTTC.

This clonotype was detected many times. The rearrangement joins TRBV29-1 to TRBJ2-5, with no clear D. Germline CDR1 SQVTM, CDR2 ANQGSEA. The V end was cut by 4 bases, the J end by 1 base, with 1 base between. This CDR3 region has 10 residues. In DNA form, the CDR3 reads TGCAGCGTTGCCCAAGAGACCCAGTACTTC. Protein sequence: CSVAQETQYF.

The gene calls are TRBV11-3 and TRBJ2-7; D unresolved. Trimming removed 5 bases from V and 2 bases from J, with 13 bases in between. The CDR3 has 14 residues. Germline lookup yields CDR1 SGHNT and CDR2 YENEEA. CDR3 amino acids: CASSQGPSTYEQYF. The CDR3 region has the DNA TGTGCCAGCAGCCAAGGCCCCAGCACCTACGAGCAGTACTTC.

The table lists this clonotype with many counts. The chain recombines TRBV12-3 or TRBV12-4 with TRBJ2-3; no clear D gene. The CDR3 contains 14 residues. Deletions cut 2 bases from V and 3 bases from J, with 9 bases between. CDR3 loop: CASSLQLSTDTQYF. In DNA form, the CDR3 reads TGTGCCAGCAGTTTACAGCTGTCGACAGATACGCAGTATTTT.

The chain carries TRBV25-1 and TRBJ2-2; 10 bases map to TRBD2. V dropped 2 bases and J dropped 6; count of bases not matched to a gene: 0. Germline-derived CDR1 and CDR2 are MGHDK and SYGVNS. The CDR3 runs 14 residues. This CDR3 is CASSELAGAGELFF. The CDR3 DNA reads TGTGCCAGCAGTGAACTAGCGGGGGCCGGGGAGCTGTTTTTT.

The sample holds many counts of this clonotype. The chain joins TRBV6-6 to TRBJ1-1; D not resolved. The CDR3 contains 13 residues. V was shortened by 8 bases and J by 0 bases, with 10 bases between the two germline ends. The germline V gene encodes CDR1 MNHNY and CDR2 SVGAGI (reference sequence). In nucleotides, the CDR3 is TGTGCCAGCGCAAATGATATGAACACTGAAGCTTTCTTT. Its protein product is CASANDMNTEAFF.

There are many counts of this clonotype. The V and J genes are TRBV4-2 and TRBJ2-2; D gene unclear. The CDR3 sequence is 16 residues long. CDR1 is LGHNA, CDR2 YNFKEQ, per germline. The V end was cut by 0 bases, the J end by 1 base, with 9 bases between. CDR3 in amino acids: CASSQESGRNTGELFF. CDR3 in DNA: TGTGCCAGCAGCCAAGAGAGTGGCCGGAACACCGGGGAGCTGTTTTTT.